This TCR beta chain appears in the sequencing data of a study of Ad26.COV2.S vaccination and SARS-CoV-2 variants. Study context: Dosing was one shot or two shots 56 days apart. Study observations and caveats: Estimates derived from TCR breadth and depth analyses may have underestimated total T cell responses. In vaccinated individuals, spike-specific CD8+ and CD4+ T cell responses reportedly displayed substantial breadth.

Described treatment: around 19 received Ad26.COV2.S at low or high dose, single or two shots; 5 received placebo; per-sample allocation not given. Sampling happened 63 days after the first vaccine or placebo injection. TCRdb's table, derived via immunoSEQ multiplex PCR, lists solely in-frame clones and lacks some. The sample holds hundreds of thousands of clones; about nine tenths are singletons and the top ten take around 6.4%. Germline lookup yields CDR1 KGHSH and CDR2 LQKENI. V lost 6 bases and J lost 6; bases outside the gene matches: 9. This CDR3 is 14 amino acids long. Remarks on this clone: Its specificity is not known.

The V gene is TRBV18, the J gene TRBJ1-1, with 8 bases that match TRBD1. This receptor was identified in a person between 18 and 65 years old who received the Ad26.COV2.S COVID-19 vaccine or a placebo. The sequencing used peripheral blood, collected in a trial of Ad26.COV2.S vaccine versus placebo. The CDR3 sequence: CASSPSGGSAEAFF. The CDR3 DNA reads TGTGCCAGCTCCCCATCAGGGGGCAGCGCTGAAGCTTTCTTT.